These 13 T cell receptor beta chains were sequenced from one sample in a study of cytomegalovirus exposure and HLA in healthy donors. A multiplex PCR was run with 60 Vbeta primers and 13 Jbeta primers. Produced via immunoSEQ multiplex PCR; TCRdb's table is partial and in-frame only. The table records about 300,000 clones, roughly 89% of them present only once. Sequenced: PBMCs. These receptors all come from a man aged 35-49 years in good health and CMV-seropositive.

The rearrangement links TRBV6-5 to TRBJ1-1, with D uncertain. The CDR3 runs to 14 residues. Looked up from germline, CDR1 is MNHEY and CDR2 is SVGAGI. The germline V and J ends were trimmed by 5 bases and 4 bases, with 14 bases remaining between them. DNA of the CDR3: TGTGCCAGCAGTATGCGGGCACGCGCCACTGAAGCTTTCTTT. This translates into CASSMRARATEAFF.

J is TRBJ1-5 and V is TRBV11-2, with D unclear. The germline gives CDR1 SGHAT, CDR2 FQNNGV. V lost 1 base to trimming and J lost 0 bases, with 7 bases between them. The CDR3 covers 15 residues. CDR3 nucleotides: TGTGCCAGCAGCTTAGCAGGTCATAGCAATCAGCCCCAGCATTTT. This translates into CASSLAGHSNQPQHF.

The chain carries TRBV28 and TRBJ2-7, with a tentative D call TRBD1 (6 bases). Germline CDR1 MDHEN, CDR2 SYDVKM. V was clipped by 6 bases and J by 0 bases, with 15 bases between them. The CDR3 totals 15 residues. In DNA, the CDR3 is TGTGCCAGCAGCCCACACCAGGACAGCTCCTACGAGCAGTACTTC. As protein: CASSPHQDSSYEQYF.

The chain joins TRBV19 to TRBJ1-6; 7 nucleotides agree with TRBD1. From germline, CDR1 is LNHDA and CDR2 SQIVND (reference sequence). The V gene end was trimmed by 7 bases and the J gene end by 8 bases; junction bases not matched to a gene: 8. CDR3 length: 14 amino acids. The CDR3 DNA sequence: TGTGCCAGTACGCCCGGCAGGGGGTATTCACCCCTCCACTTT. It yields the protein CASTPGRGYSPLHF.

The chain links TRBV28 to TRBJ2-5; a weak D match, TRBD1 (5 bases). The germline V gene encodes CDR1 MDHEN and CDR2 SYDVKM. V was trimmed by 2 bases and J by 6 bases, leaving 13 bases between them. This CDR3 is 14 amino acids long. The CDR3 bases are TGTGCCAGCAGTTTAAGGGGCCCCAATCAGACCCAGTACTTC. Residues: CASSLRGPNQTQYF.

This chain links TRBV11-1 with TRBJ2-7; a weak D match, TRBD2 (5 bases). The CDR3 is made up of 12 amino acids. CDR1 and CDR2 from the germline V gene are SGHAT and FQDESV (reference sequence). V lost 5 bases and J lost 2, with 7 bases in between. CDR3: CASSPGTYEQYF. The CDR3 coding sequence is TGTGCCAGCAGCCCCGGGACCTACGAGCAGTACTTC.

The CDR3 DNA reads as TGTGCCAGCAGCGTAGCAAGACAGGGAGACATTCAGTACTTC. Residues: CASSVARQGDIQYF. This rearrangement joins TRBV9 to TRBJ2-4, with 7 positions matching TRBD1. There are 14 residues in the CDR3. Per germline, CDR1 SGDLS and CDR2 YYNGEE. The V and J ends lost 0 bases and 8 bases, in that order; junction bases with no gene match: 5.

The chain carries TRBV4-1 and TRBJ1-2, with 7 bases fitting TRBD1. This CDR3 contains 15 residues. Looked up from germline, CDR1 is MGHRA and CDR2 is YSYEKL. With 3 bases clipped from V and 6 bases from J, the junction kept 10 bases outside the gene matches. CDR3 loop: CASSQPLRGGDGYTF. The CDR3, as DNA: TGCGCCAGCAGCCAGCCGCTGAGAGGGGGCGATGGCTACACCTTC.

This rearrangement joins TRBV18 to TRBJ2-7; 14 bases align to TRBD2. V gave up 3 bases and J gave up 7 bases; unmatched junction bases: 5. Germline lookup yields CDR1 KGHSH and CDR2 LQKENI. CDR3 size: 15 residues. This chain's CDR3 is CASSPGTSGSSEQYF. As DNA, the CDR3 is TGTGCCAGCTCACCCGGGACTAGCGGGAGTTCGGAGCAGTACTTC. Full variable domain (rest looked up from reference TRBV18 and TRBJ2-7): NAGVMQNPRHLVRRRGQEARLRCSPMKGHSHVYWYRQLPEEGLKFMVYLQKENIIDESGMPKERFSAEFPKEGPSILRIQQVVRGDSAAYFCASSPGTSGSSEQYFGPGTRLTVT.

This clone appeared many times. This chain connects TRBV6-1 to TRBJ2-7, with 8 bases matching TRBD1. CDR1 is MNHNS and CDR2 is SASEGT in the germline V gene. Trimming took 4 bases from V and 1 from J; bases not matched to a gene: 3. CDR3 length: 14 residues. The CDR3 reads CASSGDRLSYEQYF. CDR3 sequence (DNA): TGTGCCAGCAGTGGGGACAGGTTGTCCTACGAGCAGTACTTC.

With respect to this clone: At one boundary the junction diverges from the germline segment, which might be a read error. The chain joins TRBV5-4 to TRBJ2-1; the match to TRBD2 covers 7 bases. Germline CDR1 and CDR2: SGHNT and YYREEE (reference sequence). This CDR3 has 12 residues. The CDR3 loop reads CASSRGGNEQFF. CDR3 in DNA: TGCGCCAGCAGCCGCGGGGGCAATGAGCAGTTCTTC. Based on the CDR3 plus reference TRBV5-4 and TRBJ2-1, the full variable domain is ETGVTQSPTHLIKTRGQQVTLRCSSQSGHNTVSWYQQALGQGPQFIFQYYREEENGRGNFPPRFSGLQFPNYSSELNVNALELDDSALYLCASSRGGNEQFFGPGTRLTVL.

CDR3 in amino acids: CASSVGGSGQPQHF. The CDR3 DNA reads as TGTGCCAGCAGTGTAGGGGGTTCTGGGCAGCCCCAGCATTTT. The chain recombines TRBV28 with TRBJ1-5; the D gene is possibly TRBD1 (6 bases). Germline loops: CDR1 MDHEN, CDR2 SYDVKM. This CDR3 is built from 14 residues. V shed 5 bases and J shed 7 bases, with 15 bases lying between them. Drawing the rest from reference TRBV28 and TRBJ1-5, the complete variable domain is DVKVTQSSRYLVKRTGEKVFLECVQDMDHENMFWYRQDPGLGLRLIYFSYDVKMKEKGDIPEGYSVSREKKERFSLILESASTNQTSMYLCASSVGGSGQPQHFGDGTRLSIL.

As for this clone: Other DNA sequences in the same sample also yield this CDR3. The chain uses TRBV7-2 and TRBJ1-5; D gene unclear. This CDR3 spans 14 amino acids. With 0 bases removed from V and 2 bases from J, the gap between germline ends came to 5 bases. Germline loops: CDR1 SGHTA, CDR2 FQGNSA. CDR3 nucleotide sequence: TGTGCCAGCAGCTTAGCTGGAGGCAATCAGCCCCAGCATTTT. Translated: CASSLAGGNQPQHF.